This TCR beta chain was recorded in a study of post-analysis software for immune sequencing data (dated by TCRdb to 2013 to 2016). Describing the broader study: Disease courses on record covered relapsing-remitting, secondary progressive and progressive-relapsing multiple sclerosis, though some patients had no subtype annotation. The multiple sclerosis patient repertoires were compared with about a dozen previously published healthy control repertoires from donors aged roughly 6 to 27 years. A subset of samples was prepared in parallel using single-end sample barcoding, then pooled and co-amplified after Illumina adapter ligation. The paper as a whole reports these results and caveats: Significantly lower normalized Chao1 diversity was found in multiple sclerosis patients than in controls, suggesting substantial peripheral T-cell clonal expansion. Roughly 5 TRBV segments, including TRBV5-6, TRBV5-1 and TRBV20-1, were significantly more frequent in patients than controls. The control group was slightly older than the multiple sclerosis patient group. Strong co-clustering of samples prepared in the same batch was shown by direct clustering with F measure, prompting a batch-effect correction.

Points on this clonotype: This clone's antigen is unknown. Base qualities are not at hand, and no much larger clone is one base apart.

TCR beta repertoires were profiled from peripheral blood of roughly 13 young patients with multiple sclerosis to demonstrate the VDJtools post-analysis software. The multiple sclerosis patients were children and adolescents between roughly 6 and 16 years of age. Libraries were made using PCR. Sequencing took place on an Illumina HiSeq 2500. To reduce PCR and sequencing biases, unique molecular identifiers were built into the TCR beta cDNA libraries. Every 1 to 10 million input T cells yielded roughly 500,000 cDNA molecules, meaning each molecule approximated one T cell. The patient libraries were prepared and sequenced using the same protocol as the earlier healthy control dataset. Samples belonging to the same batch were prepared together, multiplexed and sequenced on a shared HiSeq lane. As for the original processing: MIGEC was used to process the raw barcoded reads, and molecular identifier groups with only a single read were discarded before consensus assembly and CDR3 extraction. Clonotype tables were post-analysed with VDJtools, and diversity was normalized by down-sampling all datasets to the smallest sample size. Repertoire overlap clustering matched CDR3 amino acid but not nucleotide sequences to correct batch-related cross-sample contamination. Using fastp at Q25 and MiXCR, TCRdb reprocessed the public reads and kept productive beta chains. Each CDR3 protein gets just one entry, which takes the most common genes and DNA from the rows behind it. None of the V and J calls come from the authors' own analysis; TCRdb made them. The sample table lists almost 700,000 distinct CDR3 sequences, around 64% of them with a count of one. The top ten constitute approximately 10% of the sample.

The CDR3 numbers 12 residues from cysteine through phenylalanine. Solely the CDR3 DNA is kept, with 36 bases framed from the first base. V has 6 bases trimmed and J has 5 bases trimmed; junction bases matching no gene number 4. CDR1 is given as MNHEY and CDR2 as SVGEGT, both from the germline V gene. Recombination connected TRBV6-2 or TRBV6-3 to TRBJ2-7, and TRBD1 matches 7 of the central bases. The clonotype comes from a girl aged 2 to 9 with multiple sclerosis. The sample was blood. The DNA reads as follows: TGTGCCAGCAGGGGACAGACTAACGAGCAGTACTTC. Its translation reads: CASRGQTNEQYF.